The 6 T cell receptor beta chains below come from one sample, sequenced in a study of blood T cell repertoires in COVID-19. Profiled with immunoSEQ multiplex PCR; TCRdb holds only in-frame clones, not every one. This table has around 260,000 clones, approximately 90% appearing once. Sample: peripheral blood. These receptor sequences come from a man aged 30 to 45 with acute or convalescent COVID-19.

The CDR3 reads CASKLAGPIQGEQYF. The CDR3 nucleotides are TGTGCCAGCAAACTAGCGGGACCAATTCAGGGGGAGCAGTACTTC. This chain joins TRBV2 and TRBJ2-7; 10 bases map to TRBD2. CDR3 length equals 15 residues. CDR1 SNHLY and CDR2 FYNNEI come from the germline V gene. V shed 7 bases and J 7 bases; nucleotides not matched to a gene: 13.

The J gene is TRBJ1-1, the V gene TRBV28; weak D call: TRBD1 (6 bases). Germline CDR1 MDHEN, CDR2 SYDVKM. The CDR3 totals 16 residues. Between the trimmed V and J ends, which lost 4 bases and 5 bases, there was a span of 20 bases. The CDR3: CASSSPGSNRVTEAFF. The CDR3, as DNA: TGTGCCAGCAGTTCTCCCGGCTCAAACAGGGTAACTGAAGCTTTCTTT.

This clone was seen a few times. The same CDR3 is also encoded by other DNA sequences in this sample. The chain joins TRBV5-1 to TRBJ1-5; TRBD1 is a possible D gene (5 bases). V lost 2 bases and J 4 bases, leaving 7 bases between the germline ends. In germline, CDR1 is SGHRS, CDR2 YFSETQ. CDR3 size: 13 residues. For the CDR3, the DNA is TGCGCCAGCAGCTTTGGGGGGAATCAGCCCCAGCATTTT. As protein: CASSFGGNQPQHF. Looking up the rest from reference TRBV5-1 and TRBJ1-5 gives the full variable domain: KAGVTQTPRYLIKTRGQQVTLSCSPISGHRSVSWYQQTPGQGLQFLFEYFSETQRNKGNFPGRFSGRQFSNSRSEMNVSTLELGDSALYLCASSFGGNQPQHFGDGTRLSIL.

The chain employs TRBV28 and TRBJ1-2, with 8 bases that match TRBD1. J was trimmed by 3 bases and V by 6 bases; bases with no gene match: 3. In germline, CDR1 is MDHEN, CDR2 SYDVKM. The CDR3 loop spans 13 amino acids. CDR3 residues: CASRVQGDYGYTF. The CDR3 DNA sequence: TGTGCCAGCAGGGTACAGGGGGACTATGGCTACACCTTC.

V and J are TRBV11-2 and TRBJ1-2, with D tentatively TRBD1 (5 bases). The germline gives CDR1 SGHAT, CDR2 FQNNGV. V was cut by 5 bases and J by 5 bases, with 18 bases left in between. The CDR3 consists of 15 residues. CDR3 amino acids: CASSTKNRSPYGYTF. The CDR3 DNA reads TGTGCCAGCAGCACCAAGAACAGGAGTCCATATGGCTACACCTTC.

This chain uses TRBV27 with TRBJ2-6; D remains ambiguous. Trimming took off 3 bases at V and 2 bases at J, with 5 bases between the two ends. The germline V gene has CDR1 MNHEY and CDR2 SMNVEV (reference sequence). This CDR3 has 14 residues. The CDR3 sequence: CASSFSAGANVLTF. The CDR3 coding sequence is TGTGCCAGCAGTTTCAGTGCTGGGGCCAACGTCCTGACTTTC. The complete variable domain, with remaining parts taken from reference TRBV27 and TRBJ2-6, reads EAQVTQNPRYLITVTGKKLTVTCSQNMNHEYMSWYRQDPGLGLRQIYYSMNVEVTDKGDVPEGYKVSRKEKRNFPLILESPSPNQTSLYFCASSFSAGANVLTFGAGSRLTVL.